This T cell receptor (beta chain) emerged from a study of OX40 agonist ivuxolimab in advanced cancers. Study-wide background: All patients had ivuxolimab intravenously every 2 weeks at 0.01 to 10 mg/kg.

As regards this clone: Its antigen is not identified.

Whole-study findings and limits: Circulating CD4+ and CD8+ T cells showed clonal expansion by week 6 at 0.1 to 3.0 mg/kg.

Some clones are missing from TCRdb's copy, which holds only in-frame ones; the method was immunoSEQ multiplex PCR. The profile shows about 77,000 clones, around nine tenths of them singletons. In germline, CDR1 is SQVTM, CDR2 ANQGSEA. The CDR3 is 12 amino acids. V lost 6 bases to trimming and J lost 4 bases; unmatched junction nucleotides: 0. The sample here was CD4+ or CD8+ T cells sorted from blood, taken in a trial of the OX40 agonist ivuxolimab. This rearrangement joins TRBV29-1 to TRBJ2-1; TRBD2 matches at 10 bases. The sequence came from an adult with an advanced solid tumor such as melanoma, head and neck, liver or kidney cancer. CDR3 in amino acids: CSVTSGYNEQFF. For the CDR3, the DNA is TGCAGCGTGACTAGCGGGTACAATGAGCAGTTCTTC.